This T cell receptor beta chain was observed in a study of T-cell memory formation after mild COVID-19. General study points: Clones that contracted from day 15 to 85 had balanced CD4/CD8; later expanders were CD4+ biased. CD4+ clones that contracted lay mainly in CM and EM; CD8+ ones lay in EMRA.

5'RACE, which relied on constant-segment primers, yielded TCR alpha and TCR beta cDNA libraries carrying sample barcodes and UMIs. In TCRdb, the 5' RACE reads were re-called with MiXCR into one record per CDR3 protein. Seen here are 300,000 to 400,000 distinct CDR3 sequences, about 13% observed once, and the top ten hold about a fifth. With respect to this clonotype: Antigen: not known.

The CDR3 totals 19 residues. Germline V gives CDR1 SGHVS, CDR2 FQNEAQ. Losses at the gene ends were 3 bases for V and 0 bases for J; bases not matched to a gene: 14. The sequenced material came from PBMCs or a T cell subset sorted from them (not recorded which). The chain combines TRBV7-8 with TRBJ2-3, with 8 positions matching TRBD2. The clonotype comes from a man aged 18 to 29 who had mild COVID-19 (a few samples of this study predate the infection). Cell type and time point are not known. In DNA form, the CDR3 reads TGTGCCAGCAGCTTCACCTCGATGGGTAGCGGGATTAGCACAGATACGCAGTATTTT. Residues: CASSFTSMGSGISTDTQYF. The whole variable domain, filled in from reference TRBV7-8 and TRBJ2-3, reads GAGVSQSPRYKVAKRGQDVALRCDPISGHVSLFWYQQALGQGPEFLTYFQNEAQLDKSGLPSDRFFAERPEGSVSTLKIQRTQQEDSAVYLCASSFTSMGSGISTDTQYFGPGTRLTVL.